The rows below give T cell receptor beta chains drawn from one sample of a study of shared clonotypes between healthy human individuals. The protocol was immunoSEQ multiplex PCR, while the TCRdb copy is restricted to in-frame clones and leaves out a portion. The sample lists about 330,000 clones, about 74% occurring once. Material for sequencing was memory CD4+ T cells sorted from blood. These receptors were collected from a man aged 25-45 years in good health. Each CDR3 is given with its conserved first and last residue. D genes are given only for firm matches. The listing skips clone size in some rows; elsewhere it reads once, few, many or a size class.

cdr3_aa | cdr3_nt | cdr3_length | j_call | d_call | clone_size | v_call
CASSLQGGAYNEQFF | TGCGCCAGCAGCCTCCAAGGGGGCGCCTACAATGAGCAGTTCTTC | 15 | TRBJ2-1 | TRBD1 | - | TRBV5-1
CASSDSGTSSTDTQYF | TGTGCCAGCAGTGATTCCGGGACTAGCAGCACAGATACGCAGTATTTT | 16 | TRBJ2-3 | TRBD2 | - | TRBV25-1
CASSRGQGVQGNTIYF | TGTGCCAGCAGTCGGGGACAGGGCGTACAGGGAAACACCATATATTTT | 16 | TRBJ1-3 | TRBD1 | - | TRBV28
CASGPLEGSADTQYF | TGTGCCAGTGGCCCTTTGGAGGGTAGTGCAGATACGCAGTATTTT | 15 | TRBJ2-3 | - | - | TRBV19
CASSLGDRISYEQYF | TGCGCCAGCAGCTTGGGGGACAGGATCTCCTACGAGCAGTACTTC | 15 | TRBJ2-7 | TRBD1 | - | TRBV5-1
CASRPSPGGGKSYEQYF | TGTGCCAGCAGGCCTTCCCCTGGCGGGGGCAAATCCTACGAGCAGTACTTC | 17 | TRBJ2-7 | - | - | TRBV14
CATLQMNTEAFF | TGTGCCACCTTGCAGATGAACACTGAAGCTTTCTTT | 12 | TRBJ1-1 | - | - | TRBV28
CASSQGVDGTEAFF | TGCGCCAGCAGTCAGGGGGTGGATGGCACTGAAGCTTTCTTT | 14 | TRBJ1-1 | TRBD1 | - | TRBV5-1
CASSQRHQLYGYTF | TGCGCCAGCAGCCAGCGACACCAACTCTATGGCTACACCTTC | 14 | TRBJ1-2 | - | - | TRBV4-3
CASSLPTSGGRNTGELFF | TGTGCCAGCAGCTTGCCGACTAGCGGAGGCAGGAACACCGGGGAGCTGTTTTTT | 18 | TRBJ2-2 | TRBD2 | - | TRBV5-4
CASSQEGHSTGSNQPQHF | TGCGCCAGCAGCCAAGAAGGGCATTCCACAGGGAGCAATCAGCCCCAGCATTTT | 18 | TRBJ1-5 | - | once | TRBV4-1
CASSSPGQGAGEQYF | TGTGCCAGCAGCTCACCGGGACAGGGGGCCGGCGAGCAGTACTTC | 15 | TRBJ2-7 | TRBD1 | once | TRBV7-2
CASSPLGPNNEQFF | TGTGCCAGCTCACCATTGGGACCTAACAATGAGCAGTTCTTC | 14 | TRBJ2-1 | - | - | TRBV18
CASRGLAGLWDEQYF | TGTGCCAGCAGGGGACTAGCGGGACTGTGGGACGAGCAGTACTTC | 15 | TRBJ2-7 | TRBD2 | - | TRBV28
CASSLWPRRADQPQHF | TGTGCCAGCAGTTTATGGCCGAGAAGGGCGGATCAGCCCCAGCATTTT | 16 | TRBJ1-5 | - | - | TRBV28
CASSYNRQNGELFF | TGCGCCAGCAGCTACAACAGGCAGAACGGGGAGCTGTTTTTT | 14 | TRBJ2-2 | - | once | TRBV5-1
CASSDRLKQNEKLFF | TGTGCCAGCAGCGATCGACTGAAACAGAATGAAAAACTGTTTTTT | 15 | TRBJ1-4 | - | - | TRBV7-9
CASSLRLTGELFF | TGTGCCAGCAGCTTGAGGTTGACCGGGGAGCTGTTTTTT | 13 | TRBJ2-2 | - | - | TRBV11-3
CASGGNTEAFF | TGTGCCAGCGGGGGGAACACTGAAGCTTTCTTT | 11 | TRBJ1-1 | - | - | TRBV6-1
CASSVDRWFQPQHF | TGTGCCAGCTCAGTGGACAGGTGGTTTCAGCCCCAGCATTTT | 14 | TRBJ1-5 | TRBD1 | once | TRBV18
CASNEIAGSYEQYF | TGTGCCAGCAATGAAATAGCGGGATCTTACGAGCAGTACTTC | 14 | TRBJ2-7 | TRBD2 | - | TRBV28
CASSFSAGPGANVLTF | TGTGCCAGCAGCTTTTCTGCAGGACCTGGGGCCAACGTCCTGACTTTC | 16 | TRBJ2-6 | - | - | TRBV11-2
CASSLRHTGSIEQYF | TGTGCCAGCAGCCTACGACACACCGGCTCAATTGAGCAGTACTTC | 15 | TRBJ2-7 | - | - | TRBV9
CASNLAGGPEQFF | TGTGCCAGCAACTTAGCGGGAGGCCCTGAGCAGTTCTTC | 13 | TRBJ2-1 | TRBD2 | once | TRBV7-2
CASSPSLADQETQYF | TGTGCCAGCTCACCAAGCCTAGCGGACCAAGAGACCCAGTACTTC | 15 | TRBJ2-5 | TRBD2 | - | TRBV18
CASSGGGSEKLFF | TGTGCCAGCAGCGGAGGGGGGAGTGAAAAACTGTTTTTT | 13 | TRBJ1-4 | - | - | TRBV9
CASSPILGGELFF | TGTGCCAGCAGCCCGATTCTAGGCGGGGAGCTGTTTTTT | 13 | TRBJ2-2 | - | - | TRBV11-3
CSVDGGSMGPDTQYF | TGCAGCGTTGACGGCGGGAGTATGGGGCCAGATACGCAGTATTTT | 15 | TRBJ2-3 | TRBD2 | - | TRBV29-1
CASSPSGRVQEQYF | TGTGCCAGCAGTCCCAGCGGGAGAGTTCAAGAGCAGTACTTC | 14 | TRBJ2-7 | TRBD2 | few | TRBV2
CASSPYPGSQYEQYF | TGTGCCAGCTCACCATACCCCGGGAGCCAGTACGAGCAGTACTTC | 15 | TRBJ2-7 | - | - | TRBV18
CASSFVAGTGNEKLFF | TGTGCCAGCAGCTTCGTGGCAGGGACAGGAAATGAAAAACTGTTTTTT | 16 | TRBJ1-4 | TRBD1 | - | TRBV7-9
CASSLIPPGQGAPSSYEQYF | TGTGCCAGCAGCCTCATCCCCCCGGGACAGGGGGCTCCTAGCTCCTACGAGCAGTACTTC | 20 | TRBJ2-7 | TRBD1 | - | TRBV2
CASSVVDSWNEQFF | TGTGCCAGCAGCGTAGTGGATAGCTGGAATGAGCAGTTCTTC | 14 | TRBJ2-1 | - | - | TRBV9
CAISEPHGAVEGTQYF | TGTGCCATCAGTGAGCCCCATGGGGCCGTCGAAGGGACCCAGTACTTC | 16 | TRBJ2-5 | - | - | TRBV10-3
CASSSLAGGGTDTQYF | TGCGCCAGCAGCTCTCTAGCGGGAGGAGGCACAGATACGCAGTATTTT | 16 | TRBJ2-3 | TRBD2 | - | TRBV5-1
CASSQSTQGRGTDTQYF | TGTGCCAGCAGCCAATCCACTCAGGGGAGGGGAACAGATACGCAGTATTTT | 17 | TRBJ2-3 | - | - | TRBV4-2
CSASLGDTQYF | TGCAGTGCTAGTTTGGGTGATACGCAGTATTTT | 11 | TRBJ2-3 | - | - | TRBV20-1
CAIREGSYNEQFF | TGTGCCATCAGGGAGGGATCCTACAATGAGCAGTTCTTC | 13 | TRBJ2-1 | - | - | TRBV10-3
CAGKGARGYTF | TGTGCCGGAAAGGGGGCTCGAGGCTACACCTTC | 11 | TRBJ1-2 | TRBD1 | - | TRBV6-1
CASKPDVSYEQYF | TGTGCCAGCAAACCTGACGTTTCCTACGAGCAGTACTTC | 13 | TRBJ2-7 | - | - | TRBV2
CASSVRGGGTNEKLFF | TGTGCCAGCAGCGTGAGGGGAGGGGGAACTAATGAAAAACTGTTTTTT | 16 | TRBJ1-4 | - | - | TRBV7-2
CASSQRASGGPATDTQYF | TGTGCCAGCAGCCAACGGGCGTCGGGAGGGCCGGCCACAGATACGCAGTATTTT | 18 | TRBJ2-3 | TRBD2 | - | TRBV4-2
CAISAYMGLAGDLETQYF | TGTGCCATCAGTGCATATATGGGACTAGCGGGAGACTTAGAGACCCAGTACTTC | 18 | TRBJ2-5 | TRBD2 | few | TRBV10-3
CASSDPRGALQNREAFF | TGTGCCAGCAGTGACCCACGGGGTGCACTACAGAACCGTGAAGCTTTCTTT | 17 | TRBJ1-1 | - | few | TRBV6-1
CASSWVGEPTQYF | TGTGCCAGCAGTTGGGTTGGGGAACCCACGCAGTATTTT | 13 | TRBJ2-3 | - | - | TRBV27
CASSLSLRAYEQYF | TGCGCCAGCAGCTTGTCGCTCCGAGCCTACGAGCAGTACTTC | 14 | TRBJ2-7 | - | - | TRBV5-1
CASSSLRGQYSNQPQHF | TGTGCCAGCAGCTCCCTGAGGGGACAGTATAGCAATCAGCCCCAGCATTTT | 17 | TRBJ1-5 | TRBD1 | - | TRBV5-8
CASSQDFRNTGELFF | TGCGCCAGCAGCCAAGATTTCCGGAACACCGGGGAGCTGTTTTTT | 15 | TRBJ2-2 | - | - | TRBV4-3
CASSLGWVDTEAFF | TGTGCCAGCAGTCTAGGGTGGGTGGACACTGAAGCTTTCTTT | 14 | TRBJ1-1 | - | - | TRBV6-1
CASSYDLNTEAFF | TGCGCCAGCAGTTACGACTTGAACACTGAAGCTTTCTTT | 13 | TRBJ1-1 | - | - | TRBV10-1
CASSTGMNSYNEQFF | TGTGCCAGCTCAACAGGAATGAACTCCTACAATGAGCAGTTCTTC | 15 | TRBJ2-1 | - | few | TRBV18
CATREGGGGRTLFGEQFF | TGTGCCACCAGGGAGGGAGGGGGAGGACGTACCTTATTCGGTGAGCAGTTCTTC | 18 | TRBJ2-1 | - | few | TRBV15
CASSSLAGLSYNEQFF | TGTGCCAGCAGCTCCCTAGCGGGACTCTCCTACAATGAGCAGTTCTTC | 16 | TRBJ2-1 | TRBD2 | - | TRBV11-2
CASSTAGTGTYEQYF | TGTGCCAGCAGCACCGCCGGGACAGGGACCTACGAGCAGTACTTC | 15 | TRBJ2-7 | TRBD1 | - | TRBV5-6
CASSQERLAGGITQYF | TGCGCCAGCAGCCAAGAGAGGCTAGCGGGAGGCATTACGCAGTATTTT | 16 | TRBJ2-3 | TRBD2 | - | TRBV4-3